The rows below give T cell receptor beta chains drawn from one sample of a study of preoperative IRX-2 immunotherapy in early breast cancer. Produced via immunoSEQ multiplex PCR; TCRdb's table is partial and in-frame only. In the table there are approximately 2,700 clones, around 77% of which are singletons. The material was tumor tissue, obtained after IRX-2 immunotherapy. These receptor sequences come from a human donor with breast cancer. Each CDR3 is given with its conserved first and last residue. The order of the fields is CDR3 protein, J gene, CDR3 length, V gene.

CASNWVNGPNEQFF	TRBJ2-1	14	TRBV6-8
CASSLAIPTGAYGYTF	TRBJ1-2	16	TRBV5-1
CASRVGSQNSEAFF	TRBJ1-1	14	TRBV11-3
CASSQTAWTGGRNEQFF	TRBJ2-1	17	TRBV11-3
CASSGVGQGVETQYF	TRBJ2-5	15	TRBV10-2
CASSSIAGAVDTQYF	TRBJ2-3	15	TRBV11-3
CAIQRDMNTEAFF	TRBJ1-1	13	TRBV6-8
CASSTNRGTEAFF	TRBJ1-1	13	TRBV19
CASSLGGGMYNEQFF	TRBJ2-1	15	TRBV11-3
CAISETERRAGELFF	TRBJ2-2	15	TRBV10-3
CASNQALGNSPLHF	TRBJ1-6	14	TRBV6-8
CASSLEAGTVGYEQFF	TRBJ2-1	16	TRBV19
CSVRTGGQEKLFF	TRBJ1-4	13	TRBV29-1
CASSIGDGRGYQPQHF	TRBJ1-5	16	TRBV19